These 11 T cell receptor beta chains share one sample of origin, sequenced in a study (dated by TCRdb to the mid-2010s). The receptor library was made with 5' RACE. The sequencing machine was an Illumina MiSeq. The public sequencing data were trimmed at Q25 with fastp and processed into clonotypes with MiXCR by TCRdb, which kept only in-frame beta chains. Each CDR3 protein gets just one entry, which takes the most common genes and DNA from the rows behind it. The sample table lists under 45,000 distinct CDR3 sequences, roughly 31% of them with a count of one. The ten top clones hold 4% to 4.5% of the sample. The sequencing input was tumor-infiltrating memory CD4+ T cells sorted from the breast tumor. Explained via the paper, the cell subset or site label denotes: memory CD4+ T cells, CD4+CD45RO+CD25-. The origin of the receptors is a female donor with breast cancer.

This chain connects TRBV2 to TRBJ2-5; 10 bases fit TRBD2. Germline V gene lookup returns CDR1 SNHLY and CDR2 FYNNEI. The CDR3 length is 15 residues. The V gene end was trimmed by 3 bases and the J gene end by 3 bases; junction bases not matched to a gene: 4. The CDR3 region has the DNA TGTGCCAGCAGTGATCTAGGGACTAGCGAAGAGACCCAGTACTTC. The encoded protein is CASSDLGTSEETQYF.

This clonotype appeared a few times. This chain links TRBV12-3 or TRBV12-4 with TRBJ2-7; D not resolved. The CDR3 has 13 residues. The V and J ends lost 5 bases and 11 bases respectively, with 19 bases between them. CDR3 loop: CASSQEVAGPKYF. CDR3 DNA sequence: TGTGCCAGCAGTCAAGAGGTAGCCGGGCCCAAGTACTTC.

CDR3 sequence (DNA): TGCGCCAGCAGCCAACAGGGCGTGAACACTGAAGCTTTCTTT. It encodes CASSQQGVNTEAFF. The chain carries TRBV4-1 and TRBJ1-1, with D tentatively TRBD1 (5 bases). Germline values: CDR1 MGHRA, CDR2 YSYEKL. The CDR3 runs to 14 residues. The V end was cut by 2 bases, the J end by 0 bases, with 7 bases between.

The chain combines TRBV27 with TRBJ2-5; TRBD1 is a possible D gene (5 bases). The CDR3 totals 15 residues. Per germline, CDR1 MNHEY and CDR2 SMNVEV (reference sequence). The germline V and J ends were trimmed by 5 bases and 10 bases, with 23 bases remaining between them. CDR3 DNA: TGTGCCAGCAGTCAAAACTACGACAGAACCAATTACCAGTACTTC. It specifies CASSQNYDRTNYQYF.

About this clonotype: One end of the junction is discordant with germline, which a read error may explain. This chain connects TRBV5-1 to TRBJ2-2; D possibly corresponds to TRBD2 (6 bases). Germline CDR1 SGHRS, CDR2 YFSETQ. CDR3 size: 15 residues. The DNA of the CDR3 is TGCGCCAGCAGCCCCGGGAGTTCGAACACCGGGGGGCTGTTTTTT. It translates to CASSPGSSNTGGLFF.

Remarks on this clonotype: At one of its ends the junction is not consistent with the germline gene, which may arise from a read error. The CDR3 sequence: CASSPRSQGSSGNTIYF. In DNA, the CDR3 is TGCGCCAGCAGCCCCCGGTCGCAGGGGTCCTCTGGGAACACCATATATTTT. The J gene is TRBJ1-3, the V gene TRBV5-1; D perhaps matches TRBD1 (6 bases). The V gene's germline CDR1 is SGHRS and CDR2 YFSETQ. The CDR3 length is 17 residues.

On this clonotype: No conserved phenylalanine or tryptophan ends this CDR3, so it is likely a read error. This sequence joins TRBV4-3 and TRBJ1-2; D gene ambiguous. The CDR3 runs 15 residues. The germline CDR1 and CDR2 sequences are LGHNA and YSLEER. V dropped 0 bases and J dropped 4 bases, with 12 bases sitting between them. CDR3 protein: CASSQDQRAIYGYTL. CDR3 bases: TGCGCCAGCAGCCAAGATCAGAGAGCCATCTATGGCTACACCCTC.

In this sample, this clonotype turned up a few times. The rearrangement uses TRBV6-2 or TRBV6-3 and TRBJ2-1; D may match TRBD1 or TRBD2 (5 bases each). Trimming left V 8 bases short and J 9 bases short, with 17 bases between. The CDR3 is 13 residues long. Germline CDR1 is MNHEY and CDR2 is SVGEGT. The CDR3 bases are TGTGCCAGCTACAGGCCCGGGACGAGTGAGCAGTTCTTC. Protein product: CASYRPGTSEQFF.

The V call is TRBV10-2, the J call TRBJ1-1, with D possibly being TRBD1 (5 bases). Germline lookup yields CDR1 WSHSY and CDR2 SAAADI. The CDR3 is made up of 15 amino acids. Trimming shortened V by 4 bases and J by 0 bases, and 12 bases separated the two germline ends. DNA of the CDR3: TGCGCCAGCAGTGGGGGGGATCCCATGAACACTGAAGCTTTCTTT. Its translation: CASSGGDPMNTEAFF.

This clonotype was recorded a few times. J is TRBJ2-5 and V is TRBV24-1; D might be TRBD1 or TRBD2, each matching 5 bases. Trimming removed 4 bases from V and 5 bases from J, with 10 bases in between. The CDR3 runs 13 residues. Germline V lookup: CDR1 KGHDR, CDR2 SFDVKD. The CDR3 DNA sequence: TGTGCCACCAGTGAACCGGGGCGGGAGACCCAGTACTTC. Protein: CATSEPGRETQYF.

This chain joins TRBV4-2 and TRBJ2-1; a possible D gene is TRBD2 (5 bases). The CDR3 is made up of 16 amino acids. Germline loops: CDR1 LGHNA, CDR2 YNFKEQ. Trimming pared 0 bases from V and 7 bases from J, leaving 16 bases between. Here the CDR3 reads CASSQDIGEGGNEQFF. In nucleotides, the CDR3 is TGTGCCAGCAGCCAAGATATAGGTGAGGGTGGGAATGAGCAGTTCTTC.